One and the same sample provided the 12 T cell receptor beta chains below, sequenced in a study of blood T cell repertoires in COVID-19. Generated by immunoSEQ multiplex PCR, the TCRdb table keeps only in-frame clones and is missing some. The top ten hold 13% of the sample, which has fewer than 110,000 clones, over 70% seen once. The sequenced sample was peripheral blood. Receptors were obtained from a human donor in a cohort sampled during active or convalescent COVID-19.

The CDR3 nucleotides read TGTGCCAGCAGTCCCTCCGGGAACCCTAAAAACATTCAGTACTTC. Protein sequence: CASSPSGNPKNIQYF. The chain couples TRBV11-3 to TRBJ2-4; TRBD2 might be the D (5 bases). From germline, CDR1 is SGHNT and CDR2 YENEEA. The CDR3 covers 15 residues. Trimming removed 6 bases at V and 4 bases at J, with 16 bases between.

The chain links TRBV9 to TRBJ2-1; a weak D match, TRBD2 (6 bases). Trimming removed 4 bases at V and 0 bases at J, with 11 bases between. The CDR3 is 15 amino acids. Germline V gives CDR1 SGDLS, CDR2 YYNGEE. The CDR3 is CASSSGGTSYNEQFF. Here the CDR3 DNA reads TGTGCCAGCAGCTCTGGGGGGACCTCCTACAATGAGCAGTTCTTC.

The chain employs TRBV5-1 and TRBJ1-1, with unresolved D. Between the trimmed V and J ends, which lost 1 base and 1 base, there was a span of 8 bases. This CDR3 region has 14 residues. Per the germline V gene, CDR1 is SGHRS and CDR2 is YFSETQ. CDR3 in amino acids: CASSLNSRNTEAFF. In DNA form, the CDR3 reads TGCGCCAGCAGCTTGAACAGCCGGAACACTGAAGCTTTCTTT.

The chain joins TRBV11-3 to TRBJ2-3, with TRBD1 as a possible D gene (6 bases). V lost 5 bases to trimming and J lost 1 base, with 16 bases between them. This CDR3 has 16 amino acids. Looked up from germline, CDR1 is SGHNT and CDR2 is YENEEA. CDR3 DNA sequence: TGTGCCAGCAGCCGCGAGGGGGTGAGGGGCACAGATACGCAGTATTTT. It is translated as CASSREGVRGTDTQYF.

The CDR3 region has the DNA TGCGCCAGCAGCCAAGATCGCCAGACCGGCAGGGGGACTAACTATGGCTACACCTTC. Protein: CASSQDRQTGRGTNYGYTF. The chain uses TRBV4-1 and TRBJ1-2; TRBD1 matches 7 bases. CDR3 length: 19 amino acids. J gave up 0 bases and V 0 bases, and 13 bases lay outside the gene matches. Germline V lookup: CDR1 MGHRA, CDR2 YSYEKL.

J is TRBJ2-5 and V is TRBV3-1 (or the pseudogene TRBV3-2); 9 bases map to TRBD2. With 0 bases clipped from V and 5 bases from J, the junction kept 4 bases outside the gene matches. The CDR3 covers 15 residues. Germline-derived CDR1 and CDR2 are LGHDT and YNNKEL (reference sequence). The DNA of the CDR3 is TGTGCCAGCAGCCAAGAGGCCCTAGCGGGGGAGACCCAGTACTTC. Its protein is CASSQEALAGETQYF.

The chain combines TRBV9 with TRBJ1-3; 9 nucleotides align to TRBD1. This CDR3 is built from 17 residues. From germline, CDR1 is SGDLS and CDR2 YYNGEE. Trimming removed 0 bases from V and 3 bases from J; junction bases left unmatched: 7. CDR3 loop: CASSVANRGPSGNTIYF. The DNA of the CDR3 is TGTGCCAGCAGCGTAGCGAACAGGGGGCCAAGTGGAAACACCATATATTTT. Combining the CDR3 with reference TRBV9 and TRBJ1-3 gives the whole variable domain DSGVTQTPKHLITATGQRVTLRCSPRSGDLSVYWYQQSLDQGLQFLIQYYNGEERAKGNILERFSAQQFPDLHSELNLSSLELGDSALYFCASSVANRGPSGNTIYFGEGSWLTVV.

V usage is TRBV13 and J usage is TRBJ2-2; TRBD2 might be the D (8 bases). V lost 7 bases and J lost 7, with 22 bases in between. Germline CDR1 reads PRHDT; CDR2 reads FYEKMQ (reference sequence). The length of the CDR3 is 16 residues. The CDR3 DNA reads TGTGCCAGCACCCGACCGGGAGGGGGCAGGATCGGGGAGCTGTTTTTT. It encodes CASTRPGGGRIGELFF.

J is TRBJ1-4 and V is TRBV29-1, with TRBD1 matching 8 bases. This CDR3 spans 14 amino acids. Germline CDR1 is SQVTM and CDR2 is ANQGSEA. V dropped 7 bases and J dropped 8; count of bases not matched to a gene: 12. The CDR3 reads CSAQQGQGEEKLFF. CDR3 DNA: TGCAGCGCCCAACAAGGACAGGGAGAAGAAAAACTGTTTTTT.

The J gene is TRBJ2-7, the V gene TRBV2, with 12 bases identical to TRBD1. This CDR3 contains 16 residues. J was trimmed by 6 bases and V by 6 bases; bases with no gene match: 12. Germline V gene sequence: CDR1 SNHLY, CDR2 FYNNEI. The CDR3 bases are TGTGCCAGCAGGGGGGACCCGGGACAGGGGGCAGGCGAGCAGTACTTC. This sequence encodes CASRGDPGQGAGEQYF.

The J gene is TRBJ2-7, the V gene TRBV6-8; possibly TRBD1 for D (5 bases). Germline CDR1 and CDR2: MNHGY and SAAAGT. V lost 5 bases and J 0 bases, leaving 11 bases between the germline ends. The CDR3 is made up of 14 amino acids. The CDR3 region is CASSRQRPSYEQYF. The DNA of the CDR3 is TGTGCCAGCAGTAGACAGCGACCCTCCTACGAGCAGTACTTC.

The V and J genes are TRBV2 and TRBJ2-4, with TRBD1 identical over 7 bases. In germline, CDR1 is SNHLY, CDR2 FYNNEI. Losses at the gene ends were 6 bases for V and 0 bases for J; bases not matched to a gene: 8. The CDR3 spans 16 residues. CDR3 DNA sequence: TGTGCCAGCAGGGACTGGGACAGATTAGCCAAAAACATTCAGTACTTC. Residues: CASRDWDRLAKNIQYF.